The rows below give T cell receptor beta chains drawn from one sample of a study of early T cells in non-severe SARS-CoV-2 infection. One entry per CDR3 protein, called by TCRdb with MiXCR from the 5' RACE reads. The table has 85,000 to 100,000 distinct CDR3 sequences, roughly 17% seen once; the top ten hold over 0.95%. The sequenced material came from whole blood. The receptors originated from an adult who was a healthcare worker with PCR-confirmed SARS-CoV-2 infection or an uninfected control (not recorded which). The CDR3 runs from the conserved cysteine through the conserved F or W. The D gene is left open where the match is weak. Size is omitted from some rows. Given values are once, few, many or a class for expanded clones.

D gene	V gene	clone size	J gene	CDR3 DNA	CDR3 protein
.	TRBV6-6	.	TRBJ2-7	TGTGCCAGCAGTTACGGGGGGCGAGCCTACGAGCAGTACTTC	CASSYGGRAYEQYF
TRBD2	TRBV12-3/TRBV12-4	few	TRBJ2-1	TGTGCCAGCAGTCTCAGGACTAGCGGGGCCTCCTACAATGAGCAGTTCTTC	CASSLRTSGASYNEQFF
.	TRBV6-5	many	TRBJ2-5	TGTGCCAGCACCCCTCCGGGGCAAGAGACCCAGTACTTC	CASTPPGQETQYF
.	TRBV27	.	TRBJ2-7	TGTGCCAGCAGTTTTGGACAGCTCTACGAGCAGTACTTC	CASSFGQLYEQYF
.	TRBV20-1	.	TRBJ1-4	TGCCCAATTATGGGGGTAGGCGAAAAACTGTTTTTT	CPIMGVGEKLFF
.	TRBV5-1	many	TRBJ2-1	TGCGCCAGCAGCTTGGGGTATGAAAACTACAATGAGCAGTTCTTC	CASSLGYENYNEQFF
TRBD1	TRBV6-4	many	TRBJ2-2	TGTGCCAGCAGTGACGGACAGGGGGCCGGGGAGCTGTTTTTT	CASSDGQGAGELFF
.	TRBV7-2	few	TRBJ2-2	TGTGCCAGCAGGGCGGGTTTACACACCGGGGAGCTGTTTTTT	CASRAGLHTGELFF
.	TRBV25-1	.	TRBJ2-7	TGTGCCAGCAGTGAACGTCGGGTGCCCTACGAGCAGTACTTC	CASSERRVPYEQYF
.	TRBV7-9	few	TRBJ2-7	TGTGCCAGCAGCTCCCCGGAGCCGGTCGAGCAGTACTTC	CASSSPEPVEQYF
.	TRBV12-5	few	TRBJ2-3	TGTGCTAGTGGTTCCCCCGGAGATACGCAGTATTTT	CASGSPGDTQYF
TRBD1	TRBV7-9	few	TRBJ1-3	TGTGCCAGCAGCTCCTCCGGGACAGGGGTAGGAAACACCATATATTTT	CASSSSGTGVGNTIYF
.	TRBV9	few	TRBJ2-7	TGTGCCAGCAGCCCAGCTAGCTGGTCCAGCGAGCAGTACTTC	CASSPASWSSEQYF
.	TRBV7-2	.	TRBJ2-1	TGTGCCAGCAGCTTATTCAGGCTAAATGAGCAGTTCTTC	CASSLFRLNEQFF
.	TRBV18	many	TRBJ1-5	TGTGCCAGCTCACCATCGGGGGGTAGCAATCAGCCCCAGCATTTT	CASSPSGGSNQPQHF
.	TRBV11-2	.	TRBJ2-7	TGTGCCAGCAGCTTAGAGAATAGGGGAGCCTACGAGCAGTACTTC	CASSLENRGAYEQYF
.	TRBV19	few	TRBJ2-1	TGTGCCAGTAGTATAGCCCTACACCGTTCCCACAATGAGCAGTTCTTC	CASSIALHRSHNEQFF
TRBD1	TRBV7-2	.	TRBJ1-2	TGTGCCAGCAGCCCCGACAGGGTGCGTGATGGCTACACCTTC	CASSPDRVRDGYTF
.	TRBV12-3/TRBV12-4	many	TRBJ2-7	TGTGCCAGCAGTTTTCGGCAGGGTTCCTACGAGCAGTACTTC	CASSFRQGSYEQYF
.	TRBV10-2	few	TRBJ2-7	TGCGCCAGCAAACGGGGCGGGTTCAGTAACGAGCAGTACTTC	CASKRGGFSNEQYF
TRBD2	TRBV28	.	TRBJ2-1	TGTGCCAGCAGTTTCCGGGGGGGGTACAATGAGCAGTTCTTC	CASSFRGGYNEQFF
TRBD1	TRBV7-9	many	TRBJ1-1	TGTGCCAGCAGCCCGAAGGAGACAGGGCGGACTGAAGCTTTCTTT	CASSPKETGRTEAFF
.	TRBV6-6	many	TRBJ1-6	TGTGCCAGCAGTTACTCGATTTCGCAGGGCACCCATAATTCACCCCTCCACTTT	CASSYSISQGTHNSPLHF
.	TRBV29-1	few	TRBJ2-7	TGCAGCGTTGAAGTAAGTGTTGGGTACGAGCAGTACTTC	CSVEVSVGYEQYF
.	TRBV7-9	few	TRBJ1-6	TGTGCCAGCAGCGGGCGTATAGGAGATTCACCCCTCCACTTT	CASSGRIGDSPLHF
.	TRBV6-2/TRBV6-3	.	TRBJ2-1	TGTGCCAGCAGTTACTCGATGCACCGCAATGAGCAGTTCTTC	CASSYSMHRNEQFF
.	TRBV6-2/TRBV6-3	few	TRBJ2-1	TGTGCCAGCAGTCGCCTAAATTACAATGAGCAGTTCTTC	CASSRLNYNEQFF
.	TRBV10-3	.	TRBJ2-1	TGTGCCATCAGTGAGTCCGATGATTATGAGCAGTTCTTC	CAISESDDYEQFF
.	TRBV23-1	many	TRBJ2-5	TGCGCCAGCAGCCTCGGCCCGAGGCCAGGCCAGTACTTC	CASSLGPRPGQYF
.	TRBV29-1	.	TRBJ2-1	TGCAGCGTTGGCCCCTTCGAGCAGTTCTTC	CSVGPFEQFF
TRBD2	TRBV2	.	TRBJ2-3	TGTGCCAGCAGTCGTTGGACTAGCGGGAGAGAAACAGATACGCAGTATTTT	CASSRWTSGRETDTQYF
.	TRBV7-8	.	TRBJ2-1	TGTGCCAGCAGCTTAGCTCGGGGGCAGAAATACAATGAGCAGTTCTTC	CASSLARGQKYNEQFF
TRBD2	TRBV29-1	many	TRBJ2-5	TGCAGCGTTGCGAGCGGGAGGACCCAAGAGACCCAGTACTTC	CSVASGRTQETQYF
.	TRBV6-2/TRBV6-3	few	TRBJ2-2	TGTGCCATTGGAGGGCCGGAAGAGTCCGGGGAGCTGTTTTTT	CAIGGPEESGELFF
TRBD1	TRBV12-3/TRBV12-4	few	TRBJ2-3	TGTGCCAGCAGCAATACCGGGACAGGGGTTGATACGCAGTATTTT	CASSNTGTGVDTQYF
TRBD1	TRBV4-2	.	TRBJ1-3	TGTGCCAGCAGACAACCGACAGGGGAATCCTCTGGAAACACCATATATTTT	CASRQPTGESSGNTIYF
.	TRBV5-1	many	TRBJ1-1	TGCGCCAGCAGCTTGGTCGGGTACACTGAAGCTTTCTTT	CASSLVGYTEAFF
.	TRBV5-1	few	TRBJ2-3	TGCGCCAGCAGCTTGGGCCGTCCAGGGGCAGATACGCAGTATTTT	CASSLGRPGADTQYF
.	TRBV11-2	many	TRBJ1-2	TGTGCCAGCAGCTTAGATAACAGGCCTACTAACTATGGCTACACCTTC	CASSLDNRPTNYGYTF
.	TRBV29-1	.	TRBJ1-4	TGCAGCGGGCAGCGGGGGATGAATGAAAAACTGTTTTTT	CSGQRGMNEKLFF
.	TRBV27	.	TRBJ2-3	TGTGCCAGCAGTTTATCTCCAGATGTGTTCACAGATACGCAGTATTTT	CASSLSPDVFTDTQYF
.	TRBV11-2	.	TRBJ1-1	TGTGCCAGCAGCTCGCCCCCGAGCACTGAAGCTTTCTTT	CASSSPPSTEAFF
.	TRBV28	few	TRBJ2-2	TGTGCCAGCAGTTTAAGGGTACCGGGGACCGGGGAGCTGTTTTTT	CASSLRVPGTGELFF
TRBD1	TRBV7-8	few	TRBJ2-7	TGTGCCAGCAGCAGCGGACAGGTCATCTACGAGCAGTACTTC	CASSSGQVIYEQYF
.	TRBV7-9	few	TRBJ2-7	TGTGCCAGCAGCTTAGCGGGCGGGACCACCTACGAGCAGTACTTC	CASSLAGGTTYEQYF
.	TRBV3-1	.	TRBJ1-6	TGTGCCAGCAGCCAAGGTACAGGGAATTCACCCCTCCACTTT	CASSQGTGNSPLHF
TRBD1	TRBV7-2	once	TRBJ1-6	TGTGCCAGCAGCTTCCGGGACAGCCCTAATTCACCCCTCCACTTT	CASSFRDSPNSPLHF
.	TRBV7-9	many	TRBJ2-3	TGTGCCAGCAGCTCCCAGACTCTGGGTGGAACAGATACGCAGTATTTT	CASSSQTLGGTDTQYF
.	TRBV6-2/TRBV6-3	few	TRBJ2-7	TGTGCCAGCAGTTACCGGGGACCCCCCGGCTCCTACGAGCAGTACTTC	CASSYRGPPGSYEQYF
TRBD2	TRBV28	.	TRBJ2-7	TGTGCCAGCAGTTTCCCACTAGCGGGAGCGAGTGAGCAGTACTTC	CASSFPLAGASEQYF